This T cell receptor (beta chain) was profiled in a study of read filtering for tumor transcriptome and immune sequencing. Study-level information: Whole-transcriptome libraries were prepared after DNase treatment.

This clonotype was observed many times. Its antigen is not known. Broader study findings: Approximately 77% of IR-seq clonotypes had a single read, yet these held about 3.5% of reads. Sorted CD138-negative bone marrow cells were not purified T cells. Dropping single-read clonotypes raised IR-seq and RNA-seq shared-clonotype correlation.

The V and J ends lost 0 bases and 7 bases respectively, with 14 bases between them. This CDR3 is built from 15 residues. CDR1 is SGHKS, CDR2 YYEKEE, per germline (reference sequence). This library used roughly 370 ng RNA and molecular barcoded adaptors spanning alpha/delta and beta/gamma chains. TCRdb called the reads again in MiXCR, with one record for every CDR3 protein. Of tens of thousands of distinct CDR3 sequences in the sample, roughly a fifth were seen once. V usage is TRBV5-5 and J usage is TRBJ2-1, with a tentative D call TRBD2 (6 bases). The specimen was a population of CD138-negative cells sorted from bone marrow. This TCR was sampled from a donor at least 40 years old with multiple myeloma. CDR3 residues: CASSLDVGGWNEQFF. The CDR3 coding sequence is TGTGCCAGCAGCTTGGATGTTGGAGGGTGGAATGAGCAGTTCTTC.